Listed below are T cell receptor beta chains from one sample, sequenced in a study of blood T cell repertoires in COVID-19. Method: immunoSEQ multiplex PCR; TCRdb's copy keeps in-frame clones and lacks some. This sample has approximately 230,000 clones, with about four fifths found just once. Sequencing used peripheral blood. The receptor source for this set is a man aged 80 or over with acute or convalescent COVID-19. The CDR3 runs from the conserved cysteine through the conserved F or W. The order of the fields is clone size, CDR3 length, V gene, D gene, J gene, CDR3 DNA, CDR3 protein. D genes are given only for firm matches. The size of a clone is reported for some rows only, either as once, few or many, or as a class for expanded clones.

-	15	TRBV6-6	TRBD2	TRBJ2-4	TGTGCCAGCTTTTTCGGGGGGGGAGCCAAAAACATTCAGTACTTC	CASFFGGGAKNIQYF
few	15	TRBV27	TRBD1	TRBJ1-5	TGTGCCAGCAGAGCGACAGGGGTCGTTAATCAGCCCCAGCATTTT	CASRATGVVNQPQHF
once	14	TRBV10-3	TRBD2	TRBJ2-7	TGTGCCATCAGCCCAGGACTAGCGGGTTACGAGCAGTACTTC	CAISPGLAGYEQYF
-	17	TRBV18	-	TRBJ2-1	TGTGCCAGCTCACCAAGGGGGGGAAAAAGCTCCTACAATGAGCAGTTCTTC	CASSPRGGKSSYNEQFF
-	15	TRBV9	TRBD1	TRBJ2-2	TGTGCCAGCAGCGTAGCACCGGGACAGCCCGGGGAGCTGTTTTTT	CASSVAPGQPGELFF
-	16	TRBV5-4	-	TRBJ2-7	TGTGCCAGCAGCTTGGGAGGGGGGGCTAGCTCCTACGAGCAGTACTTC	CASSLGGGASSYEQYF
-	12	TRBV5-4	-	TRBJ1-2	TGTGCCAGCAGCTCGGACAGCTATGGCTACACCTTC	CASSSDSYGYTF
-	17	TRBV5-1	TRBD1	TRBJ1-4	TGCGCCAGCAGCATCGGACAGGGGGCGGTTGGTAATGAAAAACTGTTTTTT	CASSIGQGAVGNEKLFF
-	14	TRBV6-5	TRBD2	TRBJ2-3	TGTGCCAGCAGAAAAGTAGCGGGGGCCGATACGCAGTATTTT	CASRKVAGADTQYF
once	15	TRBV27	-	TRBJ1-2	TGTGCCAGCAGTGCAACAAACAAGGGGGTAGATGGCTACACCTTC	CASSATNKGVDGYTF
few	11	TRBV7-2	-	TRBJ2-5	TGTGCCAGCAGCCCTGGTGCGGCCCAGTACTTC	CASSPGAAQYF
-	17	TRBV2	-	TRBJ1-6	TGTGCCAGCAGTGAAGCACCACCAGGGAATAGTAATTCACCCCTCCACTTT	CASSEAPPGNSNSPLHF
once	19	TRBV5-1	TRBD2	TRBJ2-5	TGCGCCAGCAGCTTCTTAGGACTAGCGGGAGGCCAAGGGGGGGAGACCCAGTACTTC	CASSFLGLAGGQGGETQYF
once	17	TRBV13	-	TRBJ2-7	TGTGCCAGCAGCCCCCGGTTCTTGGGACTCGGCCTTTACGAGCAGTACTTC	CASSPRFLGLGLYEQYF
-	16	TRBV30	-	TRBJ1-3	TGTGCCTGGAGTGTCTACGGTGGGGCTGAGGGAAACACCATATATTTT	CAWSVYGGAEGNTIYF
-	12	TRBV3-1/TRBV3-2	-	TRBJ1-2	TGTGCCAGCAGCCAAGAGACATCTGGCTACACCTTC	CASSQETSGYTF
once	13	TRBV6-1	-	TRBJ1-1	TGTGCCAGCAGTGAAGGGGGGGACACTGAAGCTTTCTTT	CASSEGGDTEAFF
-	14	TRBV19	TRBD1	TRBJ1-5	TGTGCCACCGACGAGCAGGGGGCTTGGCAGCCCCAGCATTTT	CATDEQGAWQPQHF
-	15	TRBV19	-	TRBJ1-3	TGTGCCAGTAGAGACAGGCCTAGCTCTGGAAACACCATATATTTT	CASRDRPSSGNTIYF
-	15	TRBV6-6	-	TRBJ2-2	TGTGCCAGCAGTTACTGGGGGCCCCCAACCGGGGAGCTGTTTTTT	CASSYWGPPTGELFF
-	17	TRBV9	-	TRBJ2-2	TGTGCCAGCAGCGCGACCCTAAGCGGCCAAGGGACCGGGGAGCTGTTTTTT	CASSATLSGQGTGELFF
once	13	TRBV12-3/TRBV12-4	-	TRBJ1-2	TGTGCCAGCAGTTCCCGGGTGTTCAATGGCTACACCTTC	CASSSRVFNGYTF
-	13	TRBV7-9	-	TRBJ1-1	TGTGCCAGCAGCTTAAGTACCGTGAATGAGGGTTTCTTT	CASSLSTVNEGFF
-	14	TRBV6-5	TRBD1	TRBJ1-2	TGTGCCAGCCGAAGGCCGGACAGGGCTTATGGCTACACCTTC	CASRRPDRAYGYTF
-	14	TRBV27	TRBD1	TRBJ2-4	TGTGCCAGCAGCCCGACAGGGGGGGCCTTATCTCGGTACTTC	CASSPTGGALSRYF
-	13	TRBV7-5	-	TRBJ2-7	TGTGCCAGGGAGCGGACGGCACTTTACGAGCAGTACTTC	CARERTALYEQYF
-	15	TRBV24-1	-	TRBJ1-2	TGTGCCACCAGGAGCCCCTGGGGCGACGGGGGTGGCTACACCTTC	CATRSPWGDGGGYTF
-	11	TRBV6-5	-	TRBJ2-5	TGTGCCAGCACAATGTTAGAGACCCAGTACTTC	CASTMLETQYF
-	14	TRBV30	-	TRBJ2-7	TGTGCCTGGAGAGCTACTTGGGACACCTACGAGCAGTACTTC	CAWRATWDTYEQYF
-	14	TRBV7-9	-	TRBJ1-5	TGTGCCATCTCCTCAGGGGTTGGGGATCAGCCCCAGCATTTT	CAISSGVGDQPQHF
few	16	TRBV5-8	-	TRBJ2-2	TGTGCCAGCAGCTTGGCCGCCCAGGGGACCACCGGGGAGCTGTTTTTT	CASSLAAQGTTGELFF
-	13	TRBV3-1/TRBV3-2	TRBD1	TRBJ1-2	TGTGCCAGCACCCATTCAGGGGGCGATGGCTACACCTTC	CASTHSGGDGYTF
few	14	TRBV19	-	TRBJ1-6	TGTGCCAGTAGTATGATCCGGAGCAATTCACCCCTCCACTTT	CASSMIRSNSPLHF
-	14	TRBV19	-	TRBJ1-4	TGTGCCAGTAGTATAATAGGGAGTAATGAAAAACTGTTTTTT	CASSIIGSNEKLFF
once	16	TRBV9	TRBD2	TRBJ2-7	TGTGCCAGCAGCCCAGGGAGGGTTAGCGTCTCCTACGAGCAGTACTTC	CASSPGRVSVSYEQYF
-	13	TRBV5-4	-	TRBJ2-6	TGTGCCAGCAGCTTCGTCGGGGCCAACGTCCTGACTTTC	CASSFVGANVLTF
once	15	TRBV19	TRBD1	TRBJ1-2	TGTGCCAGTAGCTTCGGGGGGGGACAGTTCTATGGCTACACCTTC	CASSFGGGQFYGYTF
-	15	TRBV18	TRBD1	TRBJ2-7	TGTGCCAGCTCGCAGACAGGGGGCGGTTCCTACGAGCAGTACTTC	CASSQTGGGSYEQYF
-	14	TRBV24-1	-	TRBJ1-1	TGTGCCACCAGTGATGGCCAGTGGAACACTGAAGCTTTCTTT	CATSDGQWNTEAFF
-	14	TRBV19	-	TRBJ2-2	TGTGCCAGTAGAATATCCCGGAACACCGGGGAGCTGTTTTTT	CASRISRNTGELFF
-	13	TRBV6-5	-	TRBJ1-5	TGTGCCAGCAAGGACGGAGGCCTTCAGCCCCAGCATTTT	CASKDGGLQPQHF
few	14	TRBV3-1/TRBV3-2	TRBD2	TRBJ2-7	TGTGCCAGCAGCTGGGGGAGACTAGCATACGAGCAGTACTTC	CASSWGRLAYEQYF
-	16	TRBV18	-	TRBJ1-6	TGTGCCAGCTCAACCCAGGGTACCAACTATAATTCACCCCTCCACTTT	CASSTQGTNYNSPLHF
few	13	TRBV24-1	-	TRBJ1-1	TGTGCCACCAGTGAAGGGGGTCAGCAAGAAGCTTTCTTT	CATSEGGQQEAFF
-	16	TRBV11-3	-	TRBJ1-5	TGTGCCAGCAGCTTAGAGTCGCCAGGGACAAATCAGCCCCAGCATTTT	CASSLESPGTNQPQHF
-	15	TRBV5-1	TRBD1	TRBJ1-3	TGCGCCAGCAGCTCCCAGGGGGCGCGGGGAAACACCATATATTTT	CASSSQGARGNTIYF